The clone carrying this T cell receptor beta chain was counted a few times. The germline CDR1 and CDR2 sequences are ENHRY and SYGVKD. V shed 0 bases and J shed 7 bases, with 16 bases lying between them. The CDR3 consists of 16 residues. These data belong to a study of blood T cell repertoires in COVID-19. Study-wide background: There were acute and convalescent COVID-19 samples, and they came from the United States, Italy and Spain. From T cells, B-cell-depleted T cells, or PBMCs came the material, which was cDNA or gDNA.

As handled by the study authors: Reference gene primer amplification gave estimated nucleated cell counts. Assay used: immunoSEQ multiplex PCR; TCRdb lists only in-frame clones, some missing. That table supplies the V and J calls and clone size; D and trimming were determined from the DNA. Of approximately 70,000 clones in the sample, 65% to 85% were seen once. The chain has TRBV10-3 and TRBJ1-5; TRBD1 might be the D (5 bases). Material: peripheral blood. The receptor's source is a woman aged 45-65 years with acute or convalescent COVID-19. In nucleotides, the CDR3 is TGTGCCATCAGTGAGTCAGGTCAGGGCTTCGGGCAGCCCCAGCATTTT. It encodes CAISESGQGFGQPQHF.